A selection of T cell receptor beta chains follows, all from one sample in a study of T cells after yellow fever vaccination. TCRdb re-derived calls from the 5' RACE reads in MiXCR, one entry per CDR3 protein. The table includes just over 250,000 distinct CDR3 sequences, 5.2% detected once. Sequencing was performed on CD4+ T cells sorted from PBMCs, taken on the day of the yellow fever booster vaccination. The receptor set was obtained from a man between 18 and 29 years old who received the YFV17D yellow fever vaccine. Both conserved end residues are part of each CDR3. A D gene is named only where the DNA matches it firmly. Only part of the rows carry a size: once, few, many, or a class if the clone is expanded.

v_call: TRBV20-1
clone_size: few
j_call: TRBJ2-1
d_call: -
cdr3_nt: TGCAGTGCTAGAGCCTATCGGCTTTTCAATGAGCAGTTCTTC
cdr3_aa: CSARAYRLFNEQFF

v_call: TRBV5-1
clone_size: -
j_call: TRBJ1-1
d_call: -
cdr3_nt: TGCGCCAGCAGACCTACAGCGAACACTGAAGCTTTCTTT
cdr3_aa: CASRPTANTEAFF

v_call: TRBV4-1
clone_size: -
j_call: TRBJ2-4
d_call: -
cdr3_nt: TGCGCCAGCAGCCAAGCTTGGCCTTACCCAACAGGGAGGCTAGCCAAAAACATTCAGTACTTC
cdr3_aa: CASSQAWPYPTGRLAKNIQYF

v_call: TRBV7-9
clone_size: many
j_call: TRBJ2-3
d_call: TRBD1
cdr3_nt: TGTGCCAGCAGCTCGACAGGGTTTAGGACAGATACGCAGTATTTT
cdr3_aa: CASSSTGFRTDTQYF

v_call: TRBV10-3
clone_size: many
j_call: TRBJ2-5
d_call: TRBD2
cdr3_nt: TGTGCCATCAGTGGCTGGGGGGGGGATGAGACCCAGTACTTC
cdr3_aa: CAISGWGGDETQYF

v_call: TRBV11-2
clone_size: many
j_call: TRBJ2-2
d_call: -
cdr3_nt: TGTGCCAGCAGCCCGCGACTAAACACCGGGGAGCTGTTTTTT
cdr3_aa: CASSPRLNTGELFF

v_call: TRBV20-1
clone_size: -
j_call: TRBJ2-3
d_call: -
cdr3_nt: TGCAGTGCTAGAGGGTTTAGTACTAGCACAGATACGCAGTATTTT
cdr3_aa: CSARGFSTSTDTQYF

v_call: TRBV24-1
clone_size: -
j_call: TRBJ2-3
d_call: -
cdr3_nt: TGTGCCACCAGTGAATCCGGAGATACGCAGTATTTT
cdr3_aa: CATSESGDTQYF

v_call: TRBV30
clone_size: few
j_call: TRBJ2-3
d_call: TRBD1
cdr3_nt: TGTGCCTGGGTCCTGACAGGGGGCCTCGGGACGCAGTATTTT
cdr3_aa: CAWVLTGGLGTQYF

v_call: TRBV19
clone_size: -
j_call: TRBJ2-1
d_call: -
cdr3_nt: -
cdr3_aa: CASSISGQGALYNEQFF

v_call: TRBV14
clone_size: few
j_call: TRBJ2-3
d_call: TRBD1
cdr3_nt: TGTGCCAGCAGCCCCACAGGGGGCGCCGCAGATACGCAGTATTTT
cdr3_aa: CASSPTGGAADTQYF

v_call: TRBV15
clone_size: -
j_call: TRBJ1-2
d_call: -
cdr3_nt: TGTGCCACCAGCAGAGATGCGGTAGCTAACTATGGCTACACCTTC
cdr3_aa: CATSRDAVANYGYTF

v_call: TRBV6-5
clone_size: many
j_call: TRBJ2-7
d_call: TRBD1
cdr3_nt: TGTGCCAGCAGTACCCCGGGACAGGGGGCCTACGAGCAGTACTTC
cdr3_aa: CASSTPGQGAYEQYF

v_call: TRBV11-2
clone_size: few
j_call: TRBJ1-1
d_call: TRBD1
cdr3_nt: TGTGCCAGCAGCCCAGGGGGGCAGGGCGGTTTCTTT
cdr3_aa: CASSPGGQGGFF

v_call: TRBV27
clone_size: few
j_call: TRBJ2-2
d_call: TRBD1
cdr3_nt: TGTGCCAGCAGCCTTACCGGGACAGCGAACACCGGGGAGCTGTTTTTT
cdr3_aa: CASSLTGTANTGELFF

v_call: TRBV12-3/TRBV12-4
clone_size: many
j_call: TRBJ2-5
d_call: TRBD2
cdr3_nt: TGTGCCAGCAGTGGGAAGACTAGCCGCCAAGAGACCCAGTACTTC
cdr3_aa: CASSGKTSRQETQYF

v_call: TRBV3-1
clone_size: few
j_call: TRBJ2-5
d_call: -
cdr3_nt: TGTGCCAGCAGCCAAGGGACACAAGAGACCCAGTACTTC
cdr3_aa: CASSQGTQETQYF

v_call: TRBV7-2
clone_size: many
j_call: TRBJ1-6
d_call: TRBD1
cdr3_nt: TGTGCCAGCAGCTTAGGCCGGGACAGGGATTCACCCCTCCACTTT
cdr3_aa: CASSLGRDRDSPLHF

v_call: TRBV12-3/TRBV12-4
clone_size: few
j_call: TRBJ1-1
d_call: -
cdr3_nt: TGTGCCAGCAGTTTTCGGCCACCGGAGTCTGAAGCTTTCTTT
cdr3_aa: CASSFRPPESEAFF

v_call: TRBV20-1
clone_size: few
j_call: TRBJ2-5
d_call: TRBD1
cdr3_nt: TGCTGCGGACGAGGGGGCCTCCAAGAGACCCAGTACTTC
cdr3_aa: CCGRGGLQETQYF

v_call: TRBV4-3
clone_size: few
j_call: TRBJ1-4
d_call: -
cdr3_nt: TGCGCCAGCAGCCAAGCCCCGGGACTGAAGAATGAAAAACTGTTTTTT
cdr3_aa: CASSQAPGLKNEKLFF

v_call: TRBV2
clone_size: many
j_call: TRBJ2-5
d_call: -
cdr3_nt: TGTGCCAGCAGTCAGGAGGGGGAGACCCAGTACTTC
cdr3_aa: CASSQEGETQYF

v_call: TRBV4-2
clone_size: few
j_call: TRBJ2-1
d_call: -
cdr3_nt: TGTGCCAGCAGCCAAGGGAGGGGTGTCTCCTACAATGAGCAGTTCTTC
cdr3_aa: CASSQGRGVSYNEQFF

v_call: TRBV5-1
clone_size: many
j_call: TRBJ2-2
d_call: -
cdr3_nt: TGCGCCAGCAGCTTGGTAGTAGGGAACACCGGGGAGCTGTTTTTT
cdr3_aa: CASSLVVGNTGELFF

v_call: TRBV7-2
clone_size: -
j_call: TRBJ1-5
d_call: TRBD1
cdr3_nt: TGTGCCAGCAGCTTACCGGGACAGGGTGTTCAGCCCCAGCATTTT
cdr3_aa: CASSLPGQGVQPQHF

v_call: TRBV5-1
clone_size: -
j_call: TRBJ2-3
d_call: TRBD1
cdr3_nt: TGCGCCAGCAGAACCGGGACAGGGGCTCCCTTCATAGATACGCAGTATTTT
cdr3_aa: CASRTGTGAPFIDTQYF

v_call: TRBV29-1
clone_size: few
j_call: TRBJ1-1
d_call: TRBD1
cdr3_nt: TGCAGCGTTGAAGCACAGGGGAGGCGTGAAGCTTTCTTT
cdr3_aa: CSVEAQGRREAFF

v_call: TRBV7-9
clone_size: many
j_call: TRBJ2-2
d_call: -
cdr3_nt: TGTGCCAGCAGTTTAATGGCCGGGGAGCTGTTTTTT
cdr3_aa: CASSLMAGELFF

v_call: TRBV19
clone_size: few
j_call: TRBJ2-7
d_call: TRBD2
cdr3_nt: TGTGCCAGTAGTATGGGGGTAGCGGGGGCACGGACCGAGCAGTACTTC
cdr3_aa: CASSMGVAGARTEQYF

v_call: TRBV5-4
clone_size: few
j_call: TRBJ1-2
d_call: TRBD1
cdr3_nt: TGTGCCAGCAGCTCCGGACAGGGGGTCTATGGCTACACCTTC
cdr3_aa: CASSSGQGVYGYTF

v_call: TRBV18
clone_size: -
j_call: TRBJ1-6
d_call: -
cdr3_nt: TGTGCCAGCTCACCACCAGGGGAAGGGCGAAATTCACCCCTCCACTTT
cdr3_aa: CASSPPGEGRNSPLHF

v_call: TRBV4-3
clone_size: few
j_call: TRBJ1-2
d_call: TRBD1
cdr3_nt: TGCGCCAGCAGCCACAGGACAGGGGGGGATGGCTACACCTTC
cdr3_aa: CASSHRTGGDGYTF

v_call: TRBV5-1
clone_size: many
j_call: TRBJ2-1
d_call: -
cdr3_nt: TGCGCCAGCAGCTTGGGTTCGGGGAACTCCTACAATGAGCAGTTCTTC
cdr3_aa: CASSLGSGNSYNEQFF

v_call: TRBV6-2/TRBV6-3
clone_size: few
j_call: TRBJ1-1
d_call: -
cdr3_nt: TGTGCCAGCAGTTACCTAGAGGAAGCTTTCTTT
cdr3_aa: CASSYLEEAFF

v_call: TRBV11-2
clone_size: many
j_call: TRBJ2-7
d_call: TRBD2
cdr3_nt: TGTGCCAGCAGCGGACTAGCGGGGATCTACGAGCAGTACTTC
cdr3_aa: CASSGLAGIYEQYF

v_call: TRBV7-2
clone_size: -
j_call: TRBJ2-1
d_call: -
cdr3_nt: TGTGCCAGCAGCTTACGGCTATCCAATGAGCAGTTCTTC
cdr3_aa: CASSLRLSNEQFF

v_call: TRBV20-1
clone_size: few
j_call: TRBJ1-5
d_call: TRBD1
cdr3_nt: TGCAGTGTCGACAGGGCCCATTATAACAATCAGCCCCAGCATTTT
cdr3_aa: CSVDRAHYNNQPQHF

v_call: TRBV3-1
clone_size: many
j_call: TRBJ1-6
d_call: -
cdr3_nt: TGTGCCAGCAGCCAAGATAGGGTAGGATCACCCCTCCACTTT
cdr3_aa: CASSQDRVGSPLHF

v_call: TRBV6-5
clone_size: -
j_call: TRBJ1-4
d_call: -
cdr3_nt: TGTGCCAGCAGTTACTCGAGGTCCAGGGATAATGAAAAACTGTTTTTT
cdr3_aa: CASSYSRSRDNEKLFF

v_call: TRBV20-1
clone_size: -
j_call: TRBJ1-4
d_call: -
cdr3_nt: TGCAGTGCTAGAGATTACCAGGGATTAAATGAAAAACTGTTTTTT
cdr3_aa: CSARDYQGLNEKLFF

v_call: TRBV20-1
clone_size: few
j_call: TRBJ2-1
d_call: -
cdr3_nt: TGCAGTGCCGACCTAGCGTACTACAATGAGCAGTTCTTC
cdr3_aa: CSADLAYYNEQFF

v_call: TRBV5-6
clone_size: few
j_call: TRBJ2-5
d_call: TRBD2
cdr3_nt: TGTGCCAGCAGTCGTAGAGCGGGGGGGCCGGAGACCCAGTACTTC
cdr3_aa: CASSRRAGGPETQYF

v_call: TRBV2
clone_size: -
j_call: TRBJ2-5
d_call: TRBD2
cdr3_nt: TGTGCCAGCAGTTATAATAGCGGGGGGGCCGAGACCCAGTACTTC
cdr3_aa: CASSYNSGGAETQYF

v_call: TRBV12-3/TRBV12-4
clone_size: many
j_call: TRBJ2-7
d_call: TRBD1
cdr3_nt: TGTGCCAGCAGCCCGACCGGGACAGGGGGCTCCGGGTACTTC
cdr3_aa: CASSPTGTGGSGYF

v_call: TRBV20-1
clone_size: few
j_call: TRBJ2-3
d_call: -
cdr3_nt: TGCAGTGCTAGACCCGTCGGTCACAGGGACACAGATACGCAGTATTTT
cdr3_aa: CSARPVGHRDTDTQYF

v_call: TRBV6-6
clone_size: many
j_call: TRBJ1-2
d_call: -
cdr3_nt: TGTGCCAGCAGTGAGCCCGGTGGATACTATGGCTACACCTTC
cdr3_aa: CASSEPGGYYGYTF

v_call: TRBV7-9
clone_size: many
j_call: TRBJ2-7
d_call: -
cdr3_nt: TGTGCCAGCAGCACTCAGGACAAAACCTACGAGCAGTACTTC
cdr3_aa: CASSTQDKTYEQYF

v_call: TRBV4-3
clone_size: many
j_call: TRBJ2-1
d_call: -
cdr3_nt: TGCGCCAGCAGCCAAGCGGCGGGGTTGGATGAGCAGTTCTTC
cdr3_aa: CASSQAAGLDEQFF